Listed here are 24 T cell receptor beta chains from one sample, sequenced in a study of control samples from healthy donors and cancer patients. The protocol was immunoSEQ multiplex PCR, while the TCRdb copy is restricted to in-frame clones and leaves out a portion. The sample has tens of thousands of clones; roughly nine tenths are singletons. Sample: PBMCs. The receptors shown here come from a man in his 60s with colorectal cancer.

This rearrangement joins TRBV30 to TRBJ2-3, with no clear D. V shed 0 bases and J shed 7 bases, with 5 bases lying between them. The CDR3 sequence is 11 residues long. Germline assignment: CDR1 GTSNPN and CDR2 SVGIG (reference sequence). CDR3 sequence reads: CAWSVLNTQYF. The CDR3 region has the DNA TGTGCCTGGAGTGTACTCAATACGCAGTATTTT.

This rearrangement joins TRBV29-1 to TRBJ1-2; D ambiguous. With 0 bases removed from V and 14 bases from J, the gap between germline ends came to 19 bases. The CDR3 runs to 13 residues. CDR1 and CDR2 from the germline V gene are SQVTM and ANQGSEA. This CDR3 reads CSVEEYSLLTWTF. CDR3 nucleotides: TGCAGCGTTGAAGAATACAGTCTTCTCACGTGGACCTTC.

The chain recombines TRBV9 with TRBJ2-3; 7 positions agree with TRBD2. The CDR3 has 15 amino acids. V lost 4 bases, J lost 6 bases, and 11 bases stayed unmatched. The germline CDR1 and CDR2 sequences are SGDLS and YYNGEE. The CDR3 DNA follows: TGTGCCAGCAGCCCCCGGTGGCTAGCGGCGGATACGCAGTATTTT. This encodes CASSPRWLAADTQYF.

This chain uses TRBV6-4 with TRBJ2-1; weak D call: TRBD2 (5 bases). V lost 0 bases to trimming and J lost 6 bases, with 9 bases between them. CDR3 length equals 14 residues. CDR1 and CDR2 from the germline V gene are MRHNA and SNTAGT. CDR3 DNA sequence: TGTGCCAGCAGTGACTCGGGAGAGGCCAATGAGCAGTTCTTC. This codes for CASSDSGEANEQFF.

The genes are TRBV10-2 and TRBJ1-2; no definite D call. Germline CDR1 and CDR2: WSHSY and SAAADI. This CDR3 region has 13 residues. V gave up 4 bases and J gave up 4 bases, with 10 bases separating them. The CDR3 reads CASSVTATYGYTF. The CDR3 nucleotides are TGCGCCAGCAGTGTGACCGCAACCTATGGCTACACCTTC.

This sequence joins TRBV5-4 and TRBJ2-7; no definite D call. The germline V and J ends were trimmed by 4 bases and 4 bases, with 12 bases remaining between them. Germline CDR1 reads SGHNT; CDR2 reads YYREEE (reference sequence). The CDR3 sequence is 13 residues long. CDR3: CASSPRNTYEQYF. The CDR3 nucleotides are TGTGCCAGCAGCCCACGGAACACGTACGAGCAGTACTTC.

The J gene is TRBJ1-2, the V gene TRBV6-2 or TRBV6-3; possible D gene TRBD1, 6 bases. Germline assignment: CDR1 MNHEY and CDR2 SVGEGT. Trimming took 6 bases from V and 3 from J, leaving 11 bases between them. This CDR3 has 13 amino acids. The CDR3 sequence: CASSPDSYYGYTF. The CDR3 region has the DNA TGTGCCAGCAGCCCGGACAGTTACTATGGCTACACCTTC.

This clone was picked up one time. V usage is TRBV4-2 and J usage is TRBJ1-4, with a possible D match to TRBD1 (6 bases). Trimming pared 0 bases from V and 2 bases from J, leaving 10 bases between. The CDR3 runs to 16 residues. Germline CDR1 reads LGHNA; CDR2 reads YNFKEQ. CDR3 sequence: CASSQDFRGTNEKLFF. DNA of the CDR3: TGTGCCAGCAGCCAAGATTTCAGGGGTACTAATGAAAAACTGTTTTTT.

This sequence joins TRBV4-3 and TRBJ1-1, with TRBD1 matching 7 bases. After removal of 0 bases from V and 6 bases from J, the junction contained 4 bases not matched to a gene. CDR3 length equals 14 residues. CDR1 and CDR2 from the germline V gene are LGHNA and YSLEER. The CDR3 region is CASSQDQGVAEAFF. The CDR3 nucleotides are TGCGCCAGCAGCCAAGATCAGGGGGTGGCTGAAGCTTTCTTT.

The genes are TRBV9 and TRBJ2-3, with D possibly TRBD2 on 6 matching bases. The V gene lost 4 bases and the J gene lost 9 bases, with 15 bases spanning the gap. Germline V gene sequence: CDR1 SGDLS, CDR2 YYNGEE. The CDR3 sequence is 13 residues long. This chain's CDR3 is CASSTELGGTQYF. Here the CDR3 DNA reads TGTGCCAGCAGCACCGAACTCGGGGGAACGCAGTATTTT.

V usage is TRBV7-6 and J usage is TRBJ1-6, with D hard to call. Germline CDR1 and CDR2: SGHVS and FNYEAQ. The ends were cut back, 3 bases at V and 10 bases at J, with 13 bases in the middle. The CDR3 extends over 14 amino acids. The CDR3 region has the DNA TGTGCCAGCAGCTTTAGGACGGGGAAATCACCCCTCCACTTT. Translated: CASSFRTGKSPLHF.

This clone was recorded only once. The chain uses TRBV25-1 and TRBJ1-1; D possibly corresponds to TRBD1 (5 bases). The germline gives CDR1 MGHDK, CDR2 SYGVNS. The CDR3 spans 13 residues. V was cut by 8 bases and J by 5 bases, with 15 bases left in between. CDR3 region: CASWGVGWTEAFF. The DNA of the CDR3 is TGTGCCAGCTGGGGGGTAGGATGGACTGAAGCTTTCTTT.

The rearrangement links TRBV5-1 to TRBJ2-3; 8 nucleotides agree with TRBD2. CDR1 and CDR2 (germline): SGHRS, YFSETQ. Trimming removed 4 bases from V and 0 bases from J; junction bases left unmatched: 7. CDR3 length: 16 residues. CDR3 residues: CASSPWSGGSTDTQYF. Written as DNA, the CDR3 is TGCGCCAGCAGCCCCTGGTCGGGGGGGAGCACAGATACGCAGTATTTT. The full variable domain, in which reference TRBV5-1 and TRBJ2-3 provide the parts outside the CDR3, is KAGVTQTPRYLIKTRGQQVTLSCSPISGHRSVSWYQQTPGQGLQFLFEYFSETQRNKGNFPGRFSGRQFSNSRSEMNVSTLELGDSALYLCASSPWSGGSTDTQYFGPGTRLTVL.

The chain uses TRBV6-6 and TRBJ1-3; no reliable D call. The V end was cut by 2 bases, the J end by 0 bases, with 8 bases between. This CDR3 spans 15 amino acids. Germline CDR1 reads MNHNY; CDR2 reads SVGAGI (reference sequence). Written as DNA, the CDR3 is TGTGCCAGCAGTTACCCAGGCGGCTCTGGAAACACCATATATTTT. It codes for CASSYPGGSGNTIYF.

This chain connects TRBV24-1 to TRBJ2-3; perhaps D is TRBD1 or TRBD2 (5 bases each). Germline CDR1 and CDR2: KGHDR and SFDVKD. This CDR3 has 15 amino acids. Trimming stripped 5 bases from V and 3 bases from J, with 14 bases between. The CDR3 DNA reads as TGTGCCACCAGTGGGGGGTACGGGTTAACAGATACGCAGTATTTT. It translates to CATSGGYGLTDTQYF.

The chain has TRBV5-8 and TRBJ2-5; TRBD1 agrees at 8 bases. This CDR3 region has 15 residues. Germline V CDR1 and CDR2: SGHTS, YDEGEE. V lost 7 bases and J lost 2; bases outside the gene matches: 10. Here the CDR3 DNA reads TGTGCCAGCGGGCGGACCGGGACAGGACAAGAGACCCAGTACTTC. As protein: CASGRTGTGQETQYF. Full variable domain (missing parts from reference TRBV5-8 and TRBJ2-5): EAGVTQSPTHLIKTRGQQATLRCSPISGHTSVYWYQQALGLGLQFLLWYDEGEERNRGNFPPRFSGRQFPNYSSELNVNALELEDSALYLCASGRTGTGQETQYFGPGTRLLVL.

The chain links TRBV19 to TRBJ2-1, with 8 bases fitting TRBD2. Germline lookup yields CDR1 LNHDA and CDR2 SQIVND (reference sequence). J lost 6 bases, V lost 1 base, and 5 bases had no gene match. The CDR3 consists of 15 residues. CDR3 DNA: TGTGCCAGTAGTATAGGAGGGCTAGCGGGCAATGAGCAGTTCTTC. It codes for CASSIGGLAGNEQFF. Variable domain in full (rest from reference TRBV19 and TRBJ2-1): DGGITQSPKYLFRKEGQNVTLSCEQNLNHDAMYWYRQDPGQGLRLIYYSQIVNDFQKGDIAEGYSVSREKKESFPLTVTSAQKNPTAFYLCASSIGGLAGNEQFFGPGTRLTVL.

The J gene is TRBJ2-3, the V gene TRBV7-3; possibly TRBD1 or TRBD2 for D (5 bases each). Trimming stripped 6 bases from V and 2 bases from J, with 15 bases between. This CDR3 has 15 amino acids. Germline V gene data show CDR1 as SGHTA and CDR2 as FQGTGA. CDR3 DNA sequence: TGTGCCAGCAGTTATCTACCGGGGCTCACAGATACGCAGTATTTT. Its translation is CASSYLPGLTDTQYF.

This chain connects TRBV6-5 to TRBJ2-1; D call uncertain. The CDR3 consists of 15 residues. Germline assignment: CDR1 MNHEY and CDR2 SVGAGI. The V gene lost 3 bases and the J gene lost 0 bases, with 9 bases spanning the gap. The DNA of the CDR3 is TGTGCCAGCAGTTATTACGTGAGCTCCTACAATGAGCAGTTCTTC. It codes for CASSYYVSSYNEQFF.

This rearrangement joins TRBV5-1 to TRBJ2-7; possible D gene TRBD1, 5 bases. The length of the CDR3 is 14 residues. Germline CDR1 reads SGHRS; CDR2 reads YFSETQ. Trimming stripped 0 bases from V and 2 bases from J, with 9 bases between. The CDR3 sequence: CASSLVPGTYEQYF. The CDR3 DNA reads TGCGCCAGCAGCTTGGTGCCAGGGACCTACGAGCAGTACTTC. The complete variable domain, with remaining parts taken from reference TRBV5-1 and TRBJ2-7, reads KAGVTQTPRYLIKTRGQQVTLSCSPISGHRSVSWYQQTPGQGLQFLFEYFSETQRNKGNFPGRFSGRQFSNSRSEMNVSTLELGDSALYLCASSLVPGTYEQYFGPGTRLTVT.

The chain joins TRBV19 to TRBJ2-3, with D perhaps matching TRBD2 (5 bases). The V gene's germline CDR1 is LNHDA and CDR2 SQIVND (reference sequence). The V gene lost 6 bases and the J gene lost 2 bases, with 12 bases spanning the gap. The CDR3 contains 14 residues. CDR3 in DNA: TGTGCCAGTAGCCGTAGCGACCTCACAGATACGCAGTATTTT. Encoded protein: CASSRSDLTDTQYF.

The chain couples TRBV9 to TRBJ2-2; 7 positions match TRBD1. Germline-derived CDR1 and CDR2 are SGDLS and YYNGEE. The CDR3 consists of 16 residues. The V and J ends lost 4 bases and 6 bases, in that order; junction bases with no gene match: 12. The CDR3 nucleotides read TGTGCCAGCAGCTCCCGCAGGGGGTTGGGGTCCGGGGAGCTGTTTTTT. It specifies CASSSRRGLGSGELFF.

The chain combines TRBV7-6 with TRBJ2-7; TRBD2 aligns across 7 bases. The CDR3 runs to 13 residues. Germline-derived CDR1 and CDR2 are SGHVS and FNYEAQ. V shed 1 base, J shed 4 bases, and the junction held 1 base outside the gene matches. The CDR3 coding sequence is TGTGCCAGCAGCTTAGGGGGAGGGTACGAGCAGTACTTC. Protein: CASSLGGGYEQYF.

The rearrangement joins TRBV27 to TRBJ2-7; perhaps TRBD2 as D (5 bases). V lost 4 bases to trimming and J lost 1 base, with 17 bases between them. This CDR3 has 16 residues. Germline V CDR1 and CDR2: MNHEY, SMNVEV (reference sequence). CDR3 DNA sequence: TGTGCCAGCAGTTCCGAGGCTAACACGGGGTCCTACGAGCAGTACTTC. Its translation is CASSSEANTGSYEQYF.